The present TCR beta chain was sequenced within a study of blood T cell repertoires in COVID-19. This table comes from immunoSEQ multiplex PCR, and its TCRdb copy is limited to in-frame clones, with some not included. The sample has fewer than 250,000 clones; about 88% are singletons. Germline values: CDR1 LGHDT, CDR2 YNNKEL (reference sequence). V lost 0 bases to trimming and J lost 4 bases, with 9 bases between them. The CDR3 loop spans 14 amino acids. Sequencing was carried out using PBMCs or T cells enriched from blood (not recorded which). The chain is built from TRBV3-1 (or the pseudogene TRBV3-2) and TRBJ1-2; D unresolved. The TCR comes from a woman in her 30s who had recovered from COVID-19. CDR3 amino acids: CASSQDVLSYGYTF. The DNA of the CDR3 is TGTGCCAGCAGCCAAGACGTCTTGTCCTATGGCTACACCTTC.